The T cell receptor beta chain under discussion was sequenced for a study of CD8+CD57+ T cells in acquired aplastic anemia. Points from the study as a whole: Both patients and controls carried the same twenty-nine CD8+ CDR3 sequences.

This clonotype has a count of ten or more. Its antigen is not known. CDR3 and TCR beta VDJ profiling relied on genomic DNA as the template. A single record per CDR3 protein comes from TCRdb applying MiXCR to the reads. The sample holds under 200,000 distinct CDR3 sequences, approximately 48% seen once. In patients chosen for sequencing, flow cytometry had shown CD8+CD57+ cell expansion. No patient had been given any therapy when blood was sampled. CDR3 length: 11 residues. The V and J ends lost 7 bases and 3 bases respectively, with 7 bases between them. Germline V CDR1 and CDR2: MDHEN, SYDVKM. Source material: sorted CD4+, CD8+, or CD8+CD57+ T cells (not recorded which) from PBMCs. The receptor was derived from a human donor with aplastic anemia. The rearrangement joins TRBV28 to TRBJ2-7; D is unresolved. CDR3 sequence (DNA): TGTGCCAGCAATTCGTTCTACGAGCAGTACTTC. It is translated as CASNSFYEQYF.